Described below is a single T cell receptor beta chain sequence and its context. This clonotype was found many times. Its antigen remains unidentified. No base quality values were provided; no much bigger clone lies one nucleotide off. This sample is part of a study of human T cells and chemical hapten exposure (dated by TCRdb to the early 2020s). With respect to the entire study: For sensitization, 2% DPC in acetone was applied to a 2 cm by 2 cm area of upper inner arm skin. Patch testing was performed on the upper back with Finn chambers containing 0.01% DPC, and the patch tests were scored after 6 days according to International Contact Dermatitis Research Group standards. The patient cohort, mostly female, included alopecia areata with under or over 50% scalp involvement, alopecia totalis and alopecia universalis. This study followed changes in the peripheral blood TCR repertoire in vivo during primary and secondary sensitization of alopecia patients to the hapten diphenylcyclopropenone (DPC). Blood was sampled from patients pre-sensitization (week 0) and at 2, 6 and about 24 weeks after DPC sensitization. Weekly therapeutic DPC doses were additionally applied to the scalp of patients throughout the roughly 23-week study period. Libraries were combined into a pool for sequencing, and differences in TCR yield between samples came mainly from small differences in library volumes within the pool. For TCR sequencing, blood came from 25 to 35 alopecia patients at anywhere from one to four time points (pre-sensitization, 2, 6 and 24 weeks). General findings and caveats noted by the study authors: All patients had alopecia, a presumed autoimmune disease, so their immune response might differ from that of healthy individuals. A positive correlation was found between the number of PT1 expanded TCRs and patch test score, with significance reached at thresholds 8, 16 and 32 but not 4. Significantly more large CDR3 similarity clusters were formed by expanded TCRs than by pre-sensitization or healthy control sets, consistent with antigen-driven responses. After repeated subsampling, the strength of the expansion versus patch-test correlation and the threshold at which it became significant changed. No change with DPC sensitization was found in the number of TCRs above 1 in 1000 frequency, and no evidence of global repertoire structure alterations was found.

What the time point label conveys for this sample: patch test 1, 2 weeks after DPC sensitization. The sample's treatment or condition label is to be understood as: therapeutic diphenylcyclopropenone sensitization with weekly scalp DPC. At every patch-test visit, the blood draw took place before the patch test was put on. Patients were considered eligible if aged 18 to 70, diagnosed with alopecia and deemed suitable for DPC therapy, and patients were excluded if pregnant. Total RNA was extracted from unfractionated whole blood that had been collected in Tempus Blood RNA tubes. The method behind the library was RACE. The sample was run on a NextSeq 500. Library preparation attached unique molecular identifiers to individual cDNA molecules for quantitative, reproducible TCR counting. For every blood RNA sample, sequencing covered both the TCR alpha and TCR beta chains. In the paper's pipeline: Samples had a median of about 96,000 TCRs, with a range from roughly 23,224 to 750,000. The Decombinator software suite was used to annotate V, J and CDR3 in the TCR reads. Every sample was subsampled to the same number of TCRs (28,000) for the PS versus PT1 abundance plots. TCRs were defined as expanded if absent before sensitization and observed at least eight times at the 2-week time point. TCRdb reworked the public reads: Q25 trimming with fastp, MiXCR clone assembly, productive beta chains retained. Here each entry gathers all rows of one CDR3 protein and keeps the most common genes and DNA. In this record, the V and J calls reflect TCRdb's handling and not the investigators' own analysis. This sample holds approximately 71,000 distinct CDR3 sequences; around 9.8% were observed only once. Clones ranked in the top ten supply 3.3% of the sample.

The germline V gene gives CDR1 as SNHLY and CDR2 as FYNNEI. The cysteine opens and the phenylalanine closes a CDR3 of 14 amino acids. The DNA shown is the 42-base CDR3, in frame from base 1. Trimming takes 6 bases off V and 8 bases off J; junction bases not matched to a gene: 7. The chain is encoded by TRBV2 joined to TRBJ1-4; 9 bases in the junction line up with TRBD1. The TCR comes from a woman in her thirties or forties with alopecia areata. Some clones in this sample may be carry-over from other donors' samples. This specimen was whole blood, taken in connection with sensitization to the hapten diphenylcyclopropenone (DPC). The nucleotide sequence reads TGTGCCAGCAGCGAGGACAGGGGACGGGAAAAACTGTTTTTT. The translation is CASSEDRGREKLFF. Outside the CDR3, residues come from the reference TRBV2 and TRBJ1-4 proteins, so the full variable domain is: EPEVTQTPSHQVTQMGQEVILRCVPISNHLYFYWYRQILGQKVEFLVSFYNNEISEKSEIFDDQFSVERPDGSNFTLKIRSTKLEDSAMYFCASSEDRGREKLFFGSGTQLSVL.